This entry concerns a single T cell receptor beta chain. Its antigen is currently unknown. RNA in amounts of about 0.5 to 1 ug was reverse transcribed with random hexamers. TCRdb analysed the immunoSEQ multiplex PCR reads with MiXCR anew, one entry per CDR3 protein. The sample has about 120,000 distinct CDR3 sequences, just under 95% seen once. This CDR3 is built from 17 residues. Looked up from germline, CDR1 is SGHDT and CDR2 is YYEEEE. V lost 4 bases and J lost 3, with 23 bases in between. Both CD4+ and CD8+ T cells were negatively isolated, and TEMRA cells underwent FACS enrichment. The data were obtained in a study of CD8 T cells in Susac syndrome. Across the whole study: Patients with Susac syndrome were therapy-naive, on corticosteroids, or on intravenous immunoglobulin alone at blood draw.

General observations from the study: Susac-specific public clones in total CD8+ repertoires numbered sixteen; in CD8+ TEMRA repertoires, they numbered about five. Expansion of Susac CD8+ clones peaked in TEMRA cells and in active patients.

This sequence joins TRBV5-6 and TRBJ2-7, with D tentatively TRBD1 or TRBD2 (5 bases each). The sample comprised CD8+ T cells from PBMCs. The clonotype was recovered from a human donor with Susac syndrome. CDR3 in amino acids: CASSPLYSQQEDYEQYF. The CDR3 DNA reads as TGTGCCAGCAGCCCCTTGTACTCTCAACAGGAGGACTACGAGCAGTACTTC.